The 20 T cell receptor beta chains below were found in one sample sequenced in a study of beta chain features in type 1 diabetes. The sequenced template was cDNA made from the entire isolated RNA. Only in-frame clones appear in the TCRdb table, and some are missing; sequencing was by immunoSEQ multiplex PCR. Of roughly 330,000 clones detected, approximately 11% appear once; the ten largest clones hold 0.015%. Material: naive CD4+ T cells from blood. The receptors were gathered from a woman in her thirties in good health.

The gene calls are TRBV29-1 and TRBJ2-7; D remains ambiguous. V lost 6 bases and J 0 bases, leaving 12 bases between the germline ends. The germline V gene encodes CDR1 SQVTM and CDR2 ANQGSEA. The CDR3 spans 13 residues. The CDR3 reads CSVPGVSSYEQYF. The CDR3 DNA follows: TGCAGCGTCCCAGGTGTGAGCTCCTACGAGCAGTACTTC.

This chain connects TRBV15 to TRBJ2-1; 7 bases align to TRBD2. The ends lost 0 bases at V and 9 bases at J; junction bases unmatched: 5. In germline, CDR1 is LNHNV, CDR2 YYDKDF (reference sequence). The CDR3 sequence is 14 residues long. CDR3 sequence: CATSRDWGGSEQFF. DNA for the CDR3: TGTGCCACCAGCAGAGATTGGGGGGGGAGTGAGCAGTTCTTC.

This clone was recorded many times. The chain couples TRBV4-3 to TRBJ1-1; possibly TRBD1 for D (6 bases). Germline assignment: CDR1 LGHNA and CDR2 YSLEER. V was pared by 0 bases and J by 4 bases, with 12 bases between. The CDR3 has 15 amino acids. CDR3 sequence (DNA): TGCGCCAGCAGCCAAGATGACAGGCTGAGCACTGAAGCTTTCTTT. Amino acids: CASSQDDRLSTEAFF.

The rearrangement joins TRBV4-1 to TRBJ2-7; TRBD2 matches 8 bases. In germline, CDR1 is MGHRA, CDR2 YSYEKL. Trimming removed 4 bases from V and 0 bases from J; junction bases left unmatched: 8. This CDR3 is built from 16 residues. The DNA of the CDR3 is TGCGCCAGCAGCCCAGCTAGCGGGTTAAGCTCCTACGAGCAGTACTTC. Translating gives CASSPASGLSSYEQYF.

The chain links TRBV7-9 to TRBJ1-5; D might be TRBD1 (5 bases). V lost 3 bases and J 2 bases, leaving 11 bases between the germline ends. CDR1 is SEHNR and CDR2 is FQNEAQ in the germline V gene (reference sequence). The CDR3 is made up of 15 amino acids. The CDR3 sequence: CASSLGGSRNQPQHF. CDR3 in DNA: TGTGCCAGCAGCTTGGGGGGGAGCCGCAATCAGCCCCAGCATTTT.

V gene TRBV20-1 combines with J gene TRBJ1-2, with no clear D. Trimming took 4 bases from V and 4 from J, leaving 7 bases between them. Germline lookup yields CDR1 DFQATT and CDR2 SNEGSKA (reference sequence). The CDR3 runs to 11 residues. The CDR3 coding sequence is TGCAGTGCTACAGCGGTCTATGGCTACACCTTC. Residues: CSATAVYGYTF.

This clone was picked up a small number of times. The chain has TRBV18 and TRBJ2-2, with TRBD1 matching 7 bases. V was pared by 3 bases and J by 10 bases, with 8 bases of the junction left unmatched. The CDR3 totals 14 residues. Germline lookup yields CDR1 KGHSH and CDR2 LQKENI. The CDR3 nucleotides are TGTGCCAGCTCACCTCAGGCACAGGGGTCGGAGCTGTTTTTT. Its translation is CASSPQAQGSELFF.

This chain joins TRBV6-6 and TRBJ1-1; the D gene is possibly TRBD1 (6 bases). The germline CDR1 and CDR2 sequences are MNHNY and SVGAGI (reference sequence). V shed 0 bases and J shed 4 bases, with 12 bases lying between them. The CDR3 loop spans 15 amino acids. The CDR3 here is CASSYSLAGATEAFF. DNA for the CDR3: TGTGCCAGCAGTTACTCCTTAGCAGGGGCCACTGAAGCTTTCTTT.

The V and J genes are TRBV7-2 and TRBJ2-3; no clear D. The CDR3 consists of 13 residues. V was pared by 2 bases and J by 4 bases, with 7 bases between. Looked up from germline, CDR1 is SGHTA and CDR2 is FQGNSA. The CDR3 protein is CASSLSRADTQYF. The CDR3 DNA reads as TGTGCCAGCAGCTTAAGTCGGGCAGATACGCAGTATTTT.

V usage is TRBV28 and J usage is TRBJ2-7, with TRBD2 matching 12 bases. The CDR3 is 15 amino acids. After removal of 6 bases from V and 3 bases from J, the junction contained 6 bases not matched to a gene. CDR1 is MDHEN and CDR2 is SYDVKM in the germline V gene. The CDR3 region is CASRPTSGRLYEQYF. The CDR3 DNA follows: TGTGCCAGCAGACCTACTAGCGGGAGGCTCTACGAGCAGTACTTC.

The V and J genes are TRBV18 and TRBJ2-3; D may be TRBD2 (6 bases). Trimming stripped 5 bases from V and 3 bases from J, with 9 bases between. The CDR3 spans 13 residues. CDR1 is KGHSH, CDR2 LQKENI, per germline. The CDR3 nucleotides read TGTGCCAGCTCAGGACGGGAGACAGATACGCAGTATTTT. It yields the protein CASSGRETDTQYF. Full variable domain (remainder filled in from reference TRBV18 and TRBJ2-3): NAGVMQNPRHLVRRRGQEARLRCSPMKGHSHVYWYRQLPEEGLKFMVYLQKENIIDESGMPKERFSAEFPKEGPSILRIQQVVRGDSAAYFCASSGRETDTQYFGPGTRLTVL.

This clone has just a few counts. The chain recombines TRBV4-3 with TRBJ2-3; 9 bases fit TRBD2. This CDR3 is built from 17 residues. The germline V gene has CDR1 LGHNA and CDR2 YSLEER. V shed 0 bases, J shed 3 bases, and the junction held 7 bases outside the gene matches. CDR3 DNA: TGCGCCAGCAGCCAAGATGGTAGTAGCGGGAGAACAGATACGCAGTATTTT. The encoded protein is CASSQDGSSGRTDTQYF.

The CDR3 nucleotides read TGTGCCAGCAGTCCAGGGCCCAATCAGCCCCAGCATTTT. Translating gives CASSPGPNQPQHF. This chain joins TRBV6-5 and TRBJ1-5; tentative D call: TRBD1 (5 bases). The CDR3 consists of 13 residues. CDR1 is MNHEY, CDR2 SVGAGI, per germline. Trimming stripped 5 bases from V and 3 bases from J, with 8 bases between.

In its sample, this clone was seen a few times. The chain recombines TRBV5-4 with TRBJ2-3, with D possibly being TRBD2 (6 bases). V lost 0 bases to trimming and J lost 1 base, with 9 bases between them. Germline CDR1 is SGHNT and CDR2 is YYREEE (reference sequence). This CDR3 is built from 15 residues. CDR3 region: CASSLDGGGTDTQYF. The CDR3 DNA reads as TGTGCCAGCAGCTTGGATGGCGGGGGCACAGATACGCAGTATTTT.

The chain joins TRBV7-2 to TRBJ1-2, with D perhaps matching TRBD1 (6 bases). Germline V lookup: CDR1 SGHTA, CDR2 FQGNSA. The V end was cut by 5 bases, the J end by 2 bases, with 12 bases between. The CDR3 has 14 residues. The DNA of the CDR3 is TGTGCCAGCAGCGCGAATCAGGGGAACTATGGCTACACCTTC. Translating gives CASSANQGNYGYTF. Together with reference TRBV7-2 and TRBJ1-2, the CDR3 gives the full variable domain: GAGVSQSPSNKVTEKGKDVELRCDPISGHTALYWYRQSLGQGLEFLIYFQGNSAPDKSGLPSDRFSAERTGGSVSTLTIQRTQQEDSAVYLCASSANQGNYGYTFGSGTRLTVV.

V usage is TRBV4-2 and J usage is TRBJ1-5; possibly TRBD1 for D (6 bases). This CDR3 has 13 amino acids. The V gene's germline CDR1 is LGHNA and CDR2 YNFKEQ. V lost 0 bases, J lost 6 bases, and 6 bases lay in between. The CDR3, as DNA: TGTGCCAGCAGCCAAGAAGGGGGTCAGCCCCAGCATTTT. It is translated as CASSQEGGQPQHF.

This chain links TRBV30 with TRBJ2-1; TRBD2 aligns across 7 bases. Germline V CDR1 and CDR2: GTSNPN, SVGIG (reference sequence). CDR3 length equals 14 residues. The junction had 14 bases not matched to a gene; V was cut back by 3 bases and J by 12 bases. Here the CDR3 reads CAWSPGTIEYVQFF. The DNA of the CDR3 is TGTGCCTGGAGCCCCGGGACTATCGAGTACGTGCAGTTCTTC.

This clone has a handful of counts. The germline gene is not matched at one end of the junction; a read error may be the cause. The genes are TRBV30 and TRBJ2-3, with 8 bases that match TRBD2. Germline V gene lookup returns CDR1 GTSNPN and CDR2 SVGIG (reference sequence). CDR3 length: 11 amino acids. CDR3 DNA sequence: TGTGCCTGCCAAGGAGGGACTAGTCGACATTTT. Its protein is CACQGGTSRHF.

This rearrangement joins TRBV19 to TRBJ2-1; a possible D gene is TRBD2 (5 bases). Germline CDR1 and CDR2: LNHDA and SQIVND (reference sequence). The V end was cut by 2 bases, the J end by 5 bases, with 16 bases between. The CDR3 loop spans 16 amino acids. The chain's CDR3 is CASSIFGVGRDNEQFF. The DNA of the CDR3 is TGTGCCAGTAGTATATTCGGGGTAGGCCGGGACAATGAGCAGTTCTTC.

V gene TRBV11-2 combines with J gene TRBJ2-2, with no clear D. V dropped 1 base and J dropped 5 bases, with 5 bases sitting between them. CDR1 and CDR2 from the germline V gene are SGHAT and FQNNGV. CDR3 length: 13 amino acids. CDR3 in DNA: TGTGCCAGCAGCTTAGCTCTGACCGGGGAGCTGTTTTTT. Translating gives CASSLALTGELFF.